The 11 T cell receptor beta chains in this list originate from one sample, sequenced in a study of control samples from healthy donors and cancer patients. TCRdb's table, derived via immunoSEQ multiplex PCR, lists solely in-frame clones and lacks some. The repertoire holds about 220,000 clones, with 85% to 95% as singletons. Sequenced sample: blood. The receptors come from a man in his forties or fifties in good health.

The CDR3 nucleotides are TGTGCCAGCAGCCATGCCCCGGGAGCCAGGGATGAAAAACTGTTTTTT. Protein sequence: CASSHAPGARDEKLFF. This chain connects TRBV3-1 (or the pseudogene TRBV3-2) to TRBJ1-4; TRBD1 might be the D (5 bases). The germline CDR1 and CDR2 sequences are LGHDT and YNNKEL (reference sequence). Trimming took 3 bases from V and 6 from J, leaving 17 bases between them. This CDR3 is 16 amino acids long.

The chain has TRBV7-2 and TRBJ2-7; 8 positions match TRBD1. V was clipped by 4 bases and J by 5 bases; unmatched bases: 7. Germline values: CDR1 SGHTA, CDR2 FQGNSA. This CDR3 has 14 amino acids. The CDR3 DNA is TGTGCCAGCAGCTCCGACAGGGGCGGGGACGAGCAGTACTTC. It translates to CASSSDRGGDEQYF. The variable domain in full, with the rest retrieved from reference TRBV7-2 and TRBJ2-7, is GAGVSQSPSNKVTEKGKDVELRCDPISGHTALYWYRQSLGQGLEFLIYFQGNSAPDKSGLPSDRFSAERTGGSVSTLTIQRTQQEDSAVYLCASSSDRGGDEQYFGPGTRLTVT.

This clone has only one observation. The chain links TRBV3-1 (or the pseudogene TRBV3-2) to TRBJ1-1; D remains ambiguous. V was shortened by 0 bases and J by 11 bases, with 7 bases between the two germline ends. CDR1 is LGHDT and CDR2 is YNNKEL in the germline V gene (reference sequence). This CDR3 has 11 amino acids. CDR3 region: CASSQETRAFF. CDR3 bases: TGTGCCAGCAGCCAAGAGACAAGGGCTTTCTTT.

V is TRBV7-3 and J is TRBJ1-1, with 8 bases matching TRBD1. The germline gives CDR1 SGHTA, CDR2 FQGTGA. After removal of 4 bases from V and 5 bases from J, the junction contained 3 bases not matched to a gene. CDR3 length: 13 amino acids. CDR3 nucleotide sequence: TGTGCCAGCAGCTGGAACAGGGGGACTGAAGCTTTCTTT. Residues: CASSWNRGTEAFF.

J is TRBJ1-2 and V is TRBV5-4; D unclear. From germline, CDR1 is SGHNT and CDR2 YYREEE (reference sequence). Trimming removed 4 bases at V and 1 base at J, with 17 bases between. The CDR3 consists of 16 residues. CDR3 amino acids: CASSPRRATGNYGYTF. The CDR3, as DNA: TGTGCCAGCAGCCCACGACGAGCGACGGGTAACTATGGCTACACCTTC. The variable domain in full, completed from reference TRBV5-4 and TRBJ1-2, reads ETGVTQSPTHLIKTRGQQVTLRCSSQSGHNTVSWYQQALGQGPQFIFQYYREEENGRGNFPPRFSGLQFPNYSSELNVNALELDDSALYLCASSPRRATGNYGYTFGSGTRLTVV.

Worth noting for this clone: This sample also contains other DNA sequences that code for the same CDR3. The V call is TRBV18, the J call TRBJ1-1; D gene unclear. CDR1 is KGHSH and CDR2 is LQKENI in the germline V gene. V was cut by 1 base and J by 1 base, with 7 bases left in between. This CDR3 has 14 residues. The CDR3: CASSPQAGNTEAFF. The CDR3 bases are TGTGCCAGCTCACCACAGGCAGGGAACACTGAAGCTTTCTTT.

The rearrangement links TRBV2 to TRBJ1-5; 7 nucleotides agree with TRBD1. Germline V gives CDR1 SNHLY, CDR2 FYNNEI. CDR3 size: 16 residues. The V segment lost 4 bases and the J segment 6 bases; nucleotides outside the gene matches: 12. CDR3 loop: CASSAQTGRMGQPQHF. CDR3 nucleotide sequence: TGTGCCAGCAGTGCCCAGACAGGGCGGATGGGTCAGCCCCAGCATTTT.

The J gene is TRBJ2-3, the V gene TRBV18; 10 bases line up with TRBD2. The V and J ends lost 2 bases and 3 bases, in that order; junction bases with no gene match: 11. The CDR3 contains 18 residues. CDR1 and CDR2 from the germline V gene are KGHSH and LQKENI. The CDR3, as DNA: TGTGCCAGCTCACCAACCTATACCGGGACTAGCGAAACAGATACGCAGTATTTT. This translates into CASSPTYTGTSETDTQYF.

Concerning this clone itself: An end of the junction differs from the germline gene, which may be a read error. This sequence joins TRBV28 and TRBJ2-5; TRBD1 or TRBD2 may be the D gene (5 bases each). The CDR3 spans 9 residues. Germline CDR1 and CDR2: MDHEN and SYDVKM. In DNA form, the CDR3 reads TGTGCCTCCAGGGAGAACCAGTACTTC. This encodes CASRENQYF.

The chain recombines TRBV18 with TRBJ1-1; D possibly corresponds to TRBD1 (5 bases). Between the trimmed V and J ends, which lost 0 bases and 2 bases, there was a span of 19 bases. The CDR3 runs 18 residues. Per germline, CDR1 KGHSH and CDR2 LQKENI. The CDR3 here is CASSPPRWGLPRNTEAFF. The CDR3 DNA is TGTGCCAGCTCACCACCGAGGTGGGGGTTGCCAAGAAACACTGAAGCTTTCTTT.

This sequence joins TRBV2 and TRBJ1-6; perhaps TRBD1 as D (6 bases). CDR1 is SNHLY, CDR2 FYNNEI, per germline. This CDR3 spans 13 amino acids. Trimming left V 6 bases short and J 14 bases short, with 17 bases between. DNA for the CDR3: TGTGCCAGCAGCACCGACAGGCGGGGAGCCCTCCACTTT. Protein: CASSTDRRGALHF. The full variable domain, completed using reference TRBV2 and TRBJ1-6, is EPEVTQTPSHQVTQMGQEVILRCVPISNHLYFYWYRQILGQKVEFLVSFYNNEISEKSEIFDDQFSVERPDGSNFTLKIRSTKLEDSAMYFCASSTDRRGALHFGNGTRLTVT.